This entry features one T cell receptor beta chain sequence. This entry is derived from a study of blood T cell repertoires in COVID-19. Germline CDR1 reads SEHNR; CDR2 reads FQNEAQ (reference sequence). CDR3 length: 16 residues. The V gene lost 4 bases and the J gene lost 0 bases, with 10 bases spanning the gap. Per the original methods: Nucleated cell counts were estimated from reference gene primer amplification. Clones were sequenced by immunoSEQ multiplex PCR, and TCRdb holds only the in-frame ones, with some missing. V, J and clone size reflect that table, while D and trimming were determined from the DNA. This sample has about 59,000 clones, with about 73% found just once.

The chain uses TRBV7-9 and TRBJ1-6; D perhaps matches TRBD1 (5 bases). This receptor was taken from a woman between 70 and 85 years old with acute or convalescent COVID-19. Sequenced: peripheral blood. The CDR3 reads CASSWGGSSYNSPLHF. The CDR3 nucleotides read TGTGCCAGCAGCTGGGGGGGGAGCTCCTATAATTCACCCCTCCACTTT.